This record covers a single TCR beta chain. This specimen comes from a study of control samples from healthy donors and cancer patients. Assay used: immunoSEQ multiplex PCR; TCRdb lists only in-frame clones, some missing. This sample has about 44,000 clones; more than 70% occur once, and the top ten carry around 9.6%. V was clipped by 3 bases and J by 6 bases; unmatched bases: 3. The germline V gene has CDR1 SGHTA and CDR2 FQGTGA. This CDR3 has 16 residues. The sample consisted of PBMCs. The chain recombines TRBV7-3 with TRBJ2-2; 14 bases align to TRBD2. This TCR was sampled from a woman aged 60-75 years with lung cancer. CDR3 in DNA: TGTGCCAGCAGCTTTGGGGGACTAGCGGGAGCCGGGGAGCTGTTTTTT. This gives the protein CASSFGGLAGAGELFF.